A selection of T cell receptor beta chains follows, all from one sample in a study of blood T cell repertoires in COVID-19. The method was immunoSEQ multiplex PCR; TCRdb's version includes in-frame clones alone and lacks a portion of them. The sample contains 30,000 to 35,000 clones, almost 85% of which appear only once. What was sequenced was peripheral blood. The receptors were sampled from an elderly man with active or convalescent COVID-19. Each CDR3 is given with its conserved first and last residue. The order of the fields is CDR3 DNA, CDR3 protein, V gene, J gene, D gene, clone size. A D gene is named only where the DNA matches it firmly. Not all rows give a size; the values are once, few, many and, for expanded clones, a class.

CDR3 DNA: TGTGCCAGCAGCCCACCCACAATAAACACTGAAGCTTTCTTT
CDR3 protein: CASSPPTINTEAFF
V gene: TRBV3-1/TRBV3-2
J gene: TRBJ1-1
D gene: NA
clone size: NA

CDR3 DNA: TGTGCCAGCAGCTTAATAGCGGGAGGGGGGCAGTACTTC
CDR3 protein: CASSLIAGGGQYF
V gene: TRBV7-9
J gene: TRBJ2-7
D gene: TRBD2
clone size: NA

CDR3 DNA: TGTGCCAGCAGTCCCCGACAGGGCAGGGTGGAGACCCAGTACTTC
CDR3 protein: CASSPRQGRVETQYF
V gene: TRBV28
J gene: TRBJ2-5
D gene: TRBD1
clone size: NA

CDR3 DNA: TGTGCCATCAGTACACGGGGGGCGGAGACCCAGTACTTC
CDR3 protein: CAISTRGAETQYF
V gene: TRBV10-3
J gene: TRBJ2-5
D gene: NA
clone size: few

CDR3 DNA: TGTGCCAGCAGCTTGGTACAGAGTGGGACCGGGGAGCTGTTTTTT
CDR3 protein: CASSLVQSGTGELFF
V gene: TRBV5-4
J gene: TRBJ2-2
D gene: NA
clone size: NA

CDR3 DNA: TGTGCCAGCAGCTTGCCAGGGATATACGAGCAGTACTTC
CDR3 protein: CASSLPGIYEQYF
V gene: TRBV5-6
J gene: TRBJ2-7
D gene: NA
clone size: NA

CDR3 DNA: TGTGCCAGCAGCCTTACAACGACAGGGAGGGAGCAGTACTTC
CDR3 protein: CASSLTTTGREQYF
V gene: TRBV28
J gene: TRBJ2-7
D gene: NA
clone size: NA

CDR3 DNA: TGCGCCAGCAGCGTAGCTCCCGGGACTAGCTGGGATACGCAGTATTTT
CDR3 protein: CASSVAPGTSWDTQYF
V gene: TRBV5-1
J gene: TRBJ2-3
D gene: TRBD2
clone size: once

CDR3 DNA: TGTGCCAGCAGCTTACAGGGCAGGAACACTGAAGCTTTCTTT
CDR3 protein: CASSLQGRNTEAFF
V gene: TRBV11-2
J gene: TRBJ1-1
D gene: NA
clone size: NA

CDR3 DNA: TGTGCCATCAGTGAGGGGACAGGGGACGAGACCCAGTACTTC
CDR3 protein: CAISEGTGDETQYF
V gene: TRBV10-3
J gene: TRBJ2-5
D gene: TRBD1
clone size: NA

CDR3 DNA: TGTGCCTGGAATACCGGGACAGGGGACGGCTACACCTTC
CDR3 protein: CAWNTGTGDGYTF
V gene: TRBV30
J gene: TRBJ1-2
D gene: TRBD1
clone size: NA

CDR3 DNA: TGTGCCAGCAGTCCGGGACAGGGGCTCTCTGAGCAGTACTTC
CDR3 protein: CASSPGQGLSEQYF
V gene: TRBV2
J gene: TRBJ2-7
D gene: TRBD1
clone size: NA

CDR3 DNA: TGTGCCAGCAGGCCCCAAAGAATAGGGGGTGGTGAGCAGTTCTTC
CDR3 protein: CASRPQRIGGGEQFF
V gene: TRBV6-5
J gene: TRBJ2-1
D gene: NA
clone size: NA

CDR3 DNA: TGTGCCAGCAGCGTAGATCCAGCGGTGAACACCGGGGAGCTGTTTTTT
CDR3 protein: CASSVDPAVNTGELFF
V gene: TRBV9
J gene: TRBJ2-2
D gene: NA
clone size: NA

CDR3 DNA: TGTGCCAGTAGTAACCCGGCTGGGGCCAACGTCCTGACTTTC
CDR3 protein: CASSNPAGANVLTF
V gene: TRBV19
J gene: TRBJ2-6
D gene: NA
clone size: NA

CDR3 DNA: TGTGCCAGTAGATCTAGCGGGTACACAGATACGCAGTATTTT
CDR3 protein: CASRSSGYTDTQYF
V gene: TRBV19
J gene: TRBJ2-3
D gene: TRBD2
clone size: NA

CDR3 DNA: TGTGCCAGCAGTTTAGTTTCCCGGAACACCGGGGAGCTGTTTTTT
CDR3 protein: CASSLVSRNTGELFF
V gene: TRBV27
J gene: TRBJ2-2
D gene: NA
clone size: NA

CDR3 DNA: TGCGCCAGCAGCCAAGATTGGGACAGGGATGGCTACACCTTC
CDR3 protein: CASSQDWDRDGYTF
V gene: TRBV4-3
J gene: TRBJ1-2
D gene: TRBD1
clone size: once

CDR3 DNA: TGTGCCAGCTCCGTCACGGGGGGCCCTGAAGCTTTCTTT
CDR3 protein: CASSVTGGPEAFF
V gene: TRBV18
J gene: TRBJ1-1
D gene: NA
clone size: NA

CDR3 DNA: TGTGCCAGTAGGTTGCGACAGGTTAATAGCAATCAGCCCCAGCATTTT
CDR3 protein: CASRLRQVNSNQPQHF
V gene: TRBV19
J gene: TRBJ1-5
D gene: NA
clone size: few

CDR3 DNA: TGTGCCAGCAGCCGTCTAGGACTTACAGATACGCAGTATTTT
CDR3 protein: CASSRLGLTDTQYF
V gene: TRBV6-5
J gene: TRBJ2-3
D gene: NA
clone size: NA

CDR3 DNA: TGCGCCAGCAGCTTGGTCGGCGGGAGAGTGGATGAGCAGTTCTTC
CDR3 protein: CASSLVGGRVDEQFF
V gene: TRBV5-1
J gene: TRBJ2-1
D gene: TRBD2
clone size: NA

CDR3 DNA: TGTGCCAGCAGTGAATCCCAGGGCTCTGGGGCCAACGTCCTGACTTTC
CDR3 protein: CASSESQGSGANVLTF
V gene: TRBV2
J gene: TRBJ2-6
D gene: NA
clone size: NA

CDR3 DNA: TGTGCCAGTAGTAGCCCTCGACAGGGGCGAGGGAATCAGCCCCAGCATTTT
CDR3 protein: CASSSPRQGRGNQPQHF
V gene: TRBV19
J gene: TRBJ1-5
D gene: TRBD1
clone size: NA

CDR3 DNA: TGTGCCAGCAGCTTGACAGGGGGAGATGAAAAACTGTTTTTT
CDR3 protein: CASSLTGGDEKLFF
V gene: TRBV11-2
J gene: TRBJ1-4
D gene: TRBD1
clone size: NA

CDR3 DNA: TGTGCCAGCATCCCTCTAGCGGGAGGGCCCTCTTCGTTCTTC
CDR3 protein: CASIPLAGGPSSFF
V gene: TRBV6-2/TRBV6-3
J gene: TRBJ2-1
D gene: TRBD2
clone size: once

CDR3 DNA: TGTGCCAGTAGTAAATATCAGGGGGCGCGGGCTGAAGCTTTCTTT
CDR3 protein: CASSKYQGARAEAFF
V gene: TRBV19
J gene: TRBJ1-1
D gene: TRBD1
clone size: once

CDR3 DNA: TGTGCCATCAGTGAGCCAACTCAGGGGCCCTATGGCTACACCTTC
CDR3 protein: CAISEPTQGPYGYTF
V gene: TRBV10-3
J gene: TRBJ1-2
D gene: NA
clone size: NA

CDR3 DNA: TGTGCCAGCAGCTTACATGGGACTAGCGGGAGGGCGAACACCGGGGAGCTGTTTTTT
CDR3 protein: CASSLHGTSGRANTGELFF
V gene: TRBV7-2
J gene: TRBJ2-2
D gene: TRBD2
clone size: NA

CDR3 DNA: TGTGCCAGCAGTTACAACCGACAGCAAGTCTACGAGCAGTACTTC
CDR3 protein: CASSYNRQQVYEQYF
V gene: TRBV6-5
J gene: TRBJ2-7
D gene: NA
clone size: NA

CDR3 DNA: TGTGCCAGCAGCTTTACAGTGGGGGGAGGGAGTGAGCAGTTCTTC
CDR3 protein: CASSFTVGGGSEQFF
V gene: TRBV9
J gene: TRBJ2-1
D gene: TRBD2
clone size: few

CDR3 DNA: TGTGCCAGCAGCTTAAGTGCGGGTAGCACAGATACGCAGTATTTT
CDR3 protein: CASSLSAGSTDTQYF
V gene: TRBV7-3
J gene: TRBJ2-3
D gene: NA
clone size: NA

CDR3 DNA: TGTGCCAGCAGCAAAGTCGGGACAGGGGATGTCGATGAGCAGTTCTTC
CDR3 protein: CASSKVGTGDVDEQFF
V gene: TRBV21-1
J gene: TRBJ2-1
D gene: NA
clone size: NA

CDR3 DNA: TGTGCCGGGACAGGGGAGAGGGGCAATCAGCCCCAGCATTTT
CDR3 protein: CAGTGERGNQPQHF
V gene: TRBV2
J gene: TRBJ1-5
D gene: TRBD1
clone size: once

CDR3 DNA: TGCGCCAGCAGCCAAGGCGACAGGACCTACTCCTACAATGAGCAGTTCTTC
CDR3 protein: CASSQGDRTYSYNEQFF
V gene: TRBV4-1
J gene: TRBJ2-1
D gene: NA
clone size: NA

CDR3 DNA: TGTGCCAGCAGTCGATCTAGCGGGGGCCCTTCAGATACGCAGTATTTT
CDR3 protein: CASSRSSGGPSDTQYF
V gene: TRBV6-4
J gene: TRBJ2-3
D gene: TRBD2
clone size: NA

CDR3 DNA: TGTGCCAGCGGGGGACTAGCGGGAGACACAGATACGCAGTATTTT
CDR3 protein: CASGGLAGDTDTQYF
V gene: TRBV6-6
J gene: TRBJ2-3
D gene: TRBD2
clone size: NA

CDR3 DNA: TGTGCCAGCAGTTCCCCTACGGGGGGGAACACTGAAGCTTTCTTT
CDR3 protein: CASSSPTGGNTEAFF
V gene: TRBV6-5
J gene: TRBJ1-1
D gene: NA
clone size: NA

CDR3 DNA: TGCGCCAGCAGCCAAAGTTCACAGGGGAACACTGAAGCTTTCTTT
CDR3 protein: CASSQSSQGNTEAFF
V gene: TRBV4-3
J gene: TRBJ1-1
D gene: NA
clone size: NA

CDR3 DNA: TGCGCCAGCAGCTTGATTCATGACGGGGGCGAGCAGTACTTC
CDR3 protein: CASSLIHDGGEQYF
V gene: TRBV5-1
J gene: TRBJ2-7
D gene: NA
clone size: few

CDR3 DNA: TGTGCCAGCAGCTTAGAGGGAGGTACGCAGTATTTT
CDR3 protein: CASSLEGGTQYF
V gene: TRBV7-2
J gene: TRBJ2-3
D gene: NA
clone size: NA

CDR3 DNA: TGTGCCAGCAGCCAAAGACAGATCCACTCCTACGAGCAGTACTTC
CDR3 protein: CASSQRQIHSYEQYF
V gene: TRBV28
J gene: TRBJ2-7
D gene: NA
clone size: NA

CDR3 DNA: TGTGCCACCAGTGATGACAGGATCAATGAGCAGTTCTTC
CDR3 protein: CATSDDRINEQFF
V gene: TRBV24-1
J gene: TRBJ2-1
D gene: NA
clone size: few

CDR3 DNA: TGTGCCACCAGCAGAGATCGGGGGGGTAGCAATGAGCAGTTCTTC
CDR3 protein: CATSRDRGGSNEQFF
V gene: TRBV15
J gene: TRBJ2-1
D gene: TRBD2
clone size: many

CDR3 DNA: TGTGCCAGCAGCTTCATGGGGACATCATTGAGCGAGCAGTACTTC
CDR3 protein: CASSFMGTSLSEQYF
V gene: TRBV11-3
J gene: TRBJ2-7
D gene: NA
clone size: NA

CDR3 DNA: TGTGCCAGCAGTCACCCCTCAGGGTTAAAGACCCAGTACTTC
CDR3 protein: CASSHPSGLKTQYF
V gene: TRBV6-5
J gene: TRBJ2-5
D gene: NA
clone size: NA

CDR3 DNA: TGTGCCAGCAGCCGGGACTCGGGCCCCTACGAGCAGTACTTC
CDR3 protein: CASSRDSGPYEQYF
V gene: TRBV5-4
J gene: TRBJ2-7
D gene: NA
clone size: NA

CDR3 DNA: TGTGCCAGCAGTTTACCTGACACCGGGGAGCTGTTTTTT
CDR3 protein: CASSLPDTGELFF
V gene: TRBV28
J gene: TRBJ2-2
D gene: NA
clone size: NA